Listed below are T cell receptor beta chains from one sample, sequenced in a study of blood T cell repertoires in COVID-19. The assay was immunoSEQ multiplex PCR, and TCRdb's table has in-frame clones only and misses some. Among some 290,000 clones listed, roughly 93% were seen once. Specimen: PBMCs or T cells enriched from blood (not recorded which). These receptors were taken from a woman in her forties with acute COVID-19. Each CDR3 is given with its conserved first and last residue. A D gene is named only where the DNA matches it firmly.

j_call	d_call	v_call	cdr3_aa
TRBJ1-6	.	TRBV27	CASSFLTTPNSPLHF
TRBJ2-7	.	TRBV5-1	CASSPGGSSYEQYF
TRBJ1-5	.	TRBV6-5	CASSYSAGNQPQHF
TRBJ2-3	TRBD2	TRBV10-2	CASSESGRGTDTQYF
TRBJ1-2	TRBD1	TRBV29-1	CSAARDRTYGYTF
TRBJ2-3	TRBD2	TRBV24-1	CATSDPLSSGGRTSTDTQYF
TRBJ1-5	.	TRBV6-5	CASSQGGRQPQHF
TRBJ2-3	TRBD1	TRBV6-1	CASSERDRVTDTQYF
TRBJ1-5	.	TRBV3-1/TRBV3-2	CASSHQGNNQPQHF
TRBJ1-3	.	TRBV11-2	CASSHTQVNSGNTIYF
TRBJ1-2	TRBD1	TRBV5-4	CASSTDRGRFGYTF
TRBJ1-2	.	TRBV6-5	CASSQAGSNYGYTF
TRBJ1-6	.	TRBV7-9	CASSLGVSPLHF
TRBJ1-1	.	TRBV21-1	CASSKDRGHTEAFF
TRBJ2-7	TRBD2	TRBV3-1/TRBV3-2	CASSHPSGGGLAGRSSYEQYF
TRBJ1-1	.	TRBV5-1	CASSSLPSTGLNTEAFF
TRBJ1-4	TRBD1	TRBV5-1	CASSLGDRFNEKLFF
TRBJ2-5	.	TRBV21-1	CASSCQTPGETQYF
TRBJ1-1	TRBD1	TRBV12-5	CASAWAGGNTEAFF
TRBJ2-7	TRBD1	TRBV5-1	CASSFGDSGYEQYF
TRBJ1-6	.	TRBV3-1/TRBV3-2	CASSQEGRGNSPLHF
TRBJ2-1	TRBD2	TRBV5-1	CASREMGGSYNEQFF
TRBJ1-4	TRBD1	TRBV4-1	CASSQTPGQGNEKLFF
TRBJ1-5	TRBD1	TRBV24-1	CATSDLDREQPQHF
TRBJ1-6	TRBD1	TRBV7-9	CASSPSAGQNSPLHF
TRBJ2-3	TRBD2	TRBV2	CASRPSRGPSGGGTQYF
TRBJ1-1	TRBD1	TRBV3-1/TRBV3-2	CASSQDRDRGGTEAFF
TRBJ1-6	.	TRBV6-5	CASNAQGRNSPLHF
TRBJ2-7	TRBD2	TRBV11-3	CASSQRRGREGYEQYF
TRBJ1-5	.	TRBV6-2/TRBV6-3	CASSYGSGDQHF
TRBJ2-7	.	TRBV28	CASNGEGYEQYF
TRBJ1-6	.	TRBV19	CASSPPRGQNSPLHF
TRBJ1-2	TRBD1	TRBV3-1/TRBV3-2	CASSPTGGGNYGYTF
TRBJ1-5	TRBD1	TRBV7-2	CASSPRQGTNQPQHF
TRBJ1-6	.	TRBV2	CASSGRWGGGLRNSPLHF
TRBJ2-1	TRBD1	TRBV18	CASSTDRNNEQFF
TRBJ2-7	.	TRBV5-1	CASSSGQTLRAYEQYF
TRBJ1-2	.	TRBV27	CASSLSPTGLAGYTF
TRBJ2-7	.	TRBV12-3/TRBV12-4	CASSSLVGGLQYF
TRBJ1-3	TRBD1	TRBV6-4	CASSVGTVNGNTIYF
TRBJ1-5	TRBD1	TRBV24-1	CATSDPGQGAAQPQHF
TRBJ2-5	.	TRBV11-3	CASSFGEMGQETQYF